These T cell receptor beta chains were read from a single sample in a study of cytomegalovirus exposure and HLA in healthy donors. Some clones are missing from TCRdb's copy, which holds only in-frame ones; the method was immunoSEQ multiplex PCR. The table has approximately 220,000 clones, 60% to 80% seen once. Sample: PBMCs. Receptor source: a man between 18 and 35 years old in good health and CMV-seronegative. CDR3s include the opening cysteine and the closing phenylalanine or tryptophan. D genes are given only for firm matches. The size field is filled for only some rows; it gives once, few, many or a size class.

d_gene,j_gene,v_gene,abundance,CDR3aa,CDR3nt
TRBD1,TRBJ1-6,TRBV19,NA,CASSIGFGQANTPLHF,TGTGCCAGTAGTATAGGATTCGGACAGGCCAATACACCCCTCCACTTT
TRBD2,TRBJ2-1,TRBV7-8,NA,CASSRLAPNEQFF,TGTGCCAGCAGCCGACTAGCGCCCAATGAGCAGTTCTTC
NA,TRBJ2-7,TRBV5-6,NA,CASSFTVPTPEQYF,TGTGCCAGCAGCTTCACAGTTCCTACCCCCGAGCAGTACTTC
TRBD1,TRBJ2-7,TRBV7-6,NA,CASSLGGTGIYEQYF,TGTGCCAGCAGCTTAGGGGGGACAGGGATCTACGAGCAGTACTTC
TRBD1,TRBJ2-1,TRBV18,few,CASSPKGQSSYNEQFF,TGTGCCAGCTCACCGAAGGGACAGAGCTCCTACAATGAGCAGTTCTTC
TRBD1,TRBJ1-4,TRBV15,NA,CATSRGTANEKLFF,TGTGCCACCAGCAGGGGGACAGCTAATGAAAAACTGTTTTTT
TRBD2,TRBJ2-3,TRBV5-8,NA,CASSSGGIANTQYF,TGTGCCAGCAGCTCGGGGGGGATCGCCAATACGCAGTATTTT
NA,TRBJ2-5,TRBV30,NA,CAWSIQGETQYF,TGTGCCTGGAGTATCCAGGGGGAGACCCAGTACTTC
NA,TRBJ1-3,TRBV30,NA,CAWSGTGSGNTIYF,TGTGCCTGGAGTGGTACAGGGTCTGGAAACACCATATATTTT
NA,TRBJ1-5,TRBV19,NA,CASSMARQIANQPQHF,TGTGCCAGTAGTATGGCGCGGCAGATCGCGAATCAGCCCCAGCATTTT
NA,TRBJ1-2,TRBV4-3,few,CASSQGTQRNYGYTF,TGCGCCAGCAGCCAGGGGACACAAAGGAACTATGGCTACACCTTC
NA,TRBJ1-2,TRBV27,NA,CASSLTATNYGCTF,TGTGCCAGCAGTTTGACAGCTACCAACTATGGCTGCACCTTC
NA,TRBJ2-7,TRBV27,NA,CASSSRGGWEGEQYF,TGTGCCAGCAGTTCAAGGGGGGGCTGGGAGGGCGAGCAGTACTTC
NA,TRBJ2-7,TRBV19,NA,CATSAAPSYEQYF,TGTGCCACTTCAGCGGCACCCTCCTACGAGCAGTACTTC
NA,TRBJ2-7,TRBV25-1,once,CASSLGGRYEQYF,TGTGCCAGCAGTCTTGGAGGCCGCTACGAGCAGTACTTC
NA,TRBJ1-5,TRBV25-1,few,CASSESGGHGNQPQHF,TGTGCCAGCAGTGAATCCGGGGGGCACGGCAATCAGCCCCAGCATTTT
TRBD1,TRBJ2-3,TRBV30,NA,CAWSSLHRDRDPDTQYF,TGTGCCTGGAGCAGCCTTCACCGGGACAGGGATCCAGATACGCAGTATTTT